A selection of T cell receptor beta chains follows, all from one sample in a study of radiotherapy plus CTLA-4 blockade in lung cancer. This table comes from immunoSEQ multiplex PCR, and its TCRdb copy is limited to in-frame clones, with some not included. This table has 45,000 or so clones, roughly 76% appearing once. The source was peripheral blood, collected from a patient treated with radiotherapy plus ipilimumab. Source of these receptors: a human donor with non-small cell lung cancer who had a complete response to radiotherapy plus ipilimumab. Both conserved end residues are part of each CDR3. D genes are given only for firm matches. Expanded clones are given a class, and other clones once, few, many or no size at all.

d_call j_call clone_size v_call cdr3_nt cdr3_aa
TRBD1 TRBJ1-4 NA TRBV6-6 TGTGCCAGCAGTGCCGACAGGGGCCAAGAAAAACTGTTTTTT CASSADRGQEKLFF
TRBD1 TRBJ2-1 NA TRBV4-1 TGCGCCAGCAGCCGGCCCGAGACAGGGGACAATGAGCAGTTCTTC CASSRPETGDNEQFF
TRBD1 TRBJ2-7 NA TRBV11-2 TGTGCCAGCAGCTCGCAGGGGCTGGGACAGGGGGTCTACGAGCAGTACTTC CASSSQGLGQGVYEQYF
NA TRBJ1-1 few TRBV18 TGTGCCAGCTCATCGGTGATGAACACTGAAGCTTTCTTT CASSSVMNTEAFF
TRBD2 TRBJ2-7 NA TRBV15 TGTGCCACCAGCAGAACCACTAGCGGGGGGGACTACGAGCAGTACTTC CATSRTTSGGDYEQYF
TRBD2 TRBJ2-2 few TRBV10-3 TGTGCCACCTACGCGGGGGCCGGGGAGCTGTTTTTT CATYAGAGELFF
NA TRBJ1-5 few TRBV6-5 TGTGCCAGCACCCCTACAGGGAACAATCAGCCCCAGCATTTT CASTPTGNNQPQHF
TRBD1 TRBJ2-1 few TRBV19 TGTGCCAGTAGTATTCAACAGGGGGGAATTTATGAGCAGTTCTTC CASSIQQGGIYEQFF
NA TRBJ2-7 NA TRBV4-3 TGCGCCAGCAGCCAAGATCGAGGTGGCAACTCCTACGAGCAGTACTTC CASSQDRGGNSYEQYF
TRBD1 TRBJ2-5 NA TRBV5-6 TGTGCCAGCAGCTTTTCCTTGGGACGGGACAGGGGGCAGGAGACCCAGTACTTC CASSFSLGRDRGQETQYF
TRBD1 TRBJ1-5 once TRBV2 TGTGCCAGCAGTGGCTACAGGGGCGCAGGGCCGATTAGCAATCAGCCCCAGCATTTT CASSGYRGAGPISNQPQHF
TRBD1 TRBJ1-1 once TRBV28 TGTGCCAGCAGTCCTGGGACAGCTAACACTGAAGCTTTCTTT CASSPGTANTEAFF
NA TRBJ1-1 NA TRBV18 TGTGCCAGCTCATACGGGGAGGGAGTGAACACTGAAGCTTTCTTT CASSYGEGVNTEAFF
TRBD1 TRBJ1-1 NA TRBV23-1 TGCGCCAGCATAGCGGGACAGGGGAGCCCCTTGGGCACTGAAGCTTTCTTT CASIAGQGSPLGTEAFF
NA TRBJ2-7 NA TRBV10-2 TGCGCCAGCAGTGAGGGGGCGGGGAGCTCCTACGAGCAGTACTTC CASSEGAGSSYEQYF
NA TRBJ2-2 NA TRBV5-4 TGTGCCAGCAGCCTACCAATGGGGGGTTATAACACCGGGGAGCTGTTTTTT CASSLPMGGYNTGELFF
TRBD2 TRBJ2-7 NA TRBV5-4 TGTGCCAGCAGCTTAACTAGCGGGTACGAGCAGTACTTC CASSLTSGYEQYF
TRBD1 TRBJ2-7 NA TRBV10-1 TGCGCCGTAAACGGGACAGAAGGCTCCTACGAGCAGTACTTC CAVNGTEGSYEQYF
TRBD2 TRBJ2-3 NA TRBV30 TGTGCCTGGAGTGAGCTAGCGGGGAAGACAGATACGCAGTATTTT CAWSELAGKTDTQYF
TRBD1 TRBJ2-7 NA TRBV29-1 TGCAGCGCCCGGGACAGTGTGCTCGAGCAGTACTTC CSARDSVLEQYF
NA TRBJ1-2 NA TRBV19 TGTGCCAGTACTCCCTACGCGGGAAACTATGGCTACACCTTC CASTPYAGNYGYTF
NA TRBJ2-4 NA TRBV9 TGTGCCAGCAGCGTAGGTACTAGCAAGTCCAAAAACATTCAGTACTTC CASSVGTSKSKNIQYF
TRBD2 TRBJ2-1 NA TRBV19 TGTGCCAGTGGACTAGCGGGAGGGCCTGTGAATGAGCAGTTCTTC CASGLAGGPVNEQFF
NA TRBJ1-2 few TRBV4-3 TGCGCCAGCAGCCAAGCTAGGGATCGTGGACTCTATGGCTACACCTTC CASSQARDRGLYGYTF
TRBD1 TRBJ1-6 NA TRBV18 TGTGCCAGCTCACCACCGGGCAGGGGGCAAGGTTCACCCCTCCACTTT CASSPPGRGQGSPLHF
TRBD2 TRBJ2-1 NA TRBV5-1 TGCGCCAGCAGCTTGTTTTCTAGCGGGAGCAATGAGCAGTTCTTC CASSLFSSGSNEQFF
NA TRBJ2-1 NA TRBV7-9 TGTGCCAGCAGCCAGATTTTGACAGGCGTGAATGAGCAGTTCTTC CASSQILTGVNEQFF
TRBD1 TRBJ2-2 few TRBV30 TGTGCCTGCCAGGGGGCGCAGTGGACCGGGGAGCTGTTTTTT CACQGAQWTGELFF
NA TRBJ2-4 NA TRBV18 TGTGCCAGCTCACCAGTAGAATCAAACATTCAGTACTTC CASSPVESNIQYF
NA TRBJ1-4 NA TRBV5-1 TGCGCCAGCAGCGAGGATGACGACGAAAAACTGTTTTTT CASSEDDDEKLFF
NA TRBJ2-3 NA TRBV2 TGTGCCAGCAGTGAAGTTGGTGAGACATTGCAGTATTTT CASSEVGETLQYF
TRBD2 TRBJ2-7 NA TRBV7-2 TGTGCCAGCAGCTGGGGGACTCGCGGGAGGCAGTACTTC CASSWGTRGRQYF
NA TRBJ1-1 NA TRBV9 TGTGCCAGCAGCGTAGCTTCTCAGGGGCTGGTTGAAGCTTTCTTT CASSVASQGLVEAFF
NA TRBJ1-1 NA TRBV7-8 TGTGCCAGCAGCCCGGGGTTGAACACTGAAGCTTTCTTT CASSPGLNTEAFF
NA TRBJ2-2 few TRBV30 TGTGCCTGGACAGGGTCAGCCGGGGAGCTGTTTTTT CAWTGSAGELFF
TRBD2 TRBJ2-5 NA TRBV6-1 TGTGCCAGCAGTGAACGGGGGGGCCGCCGGGAGACCCAGTACTTC CASSERGGRRETQYF
TRBD2 TRBJ2-3 NA TRBV7-2 TGTGCCAGCAGCTTAGGACTAGCGGTTTATACGCAGTATTTT CASSLGLAVYTQYF
TRBD2 TRBJ2-6 NA TRBV30 TGTGCCTGGAGTTTGGCTAGCGGTTTTGGTAGGGCCAACGTCCTGACTTTC CAWSLASGFGRANVLTF
NA TRBJ1-1 once TRBV18 TGTGCCAGCTCACCACCCGGGGTGAACACTGAAGCTTTCTTT CASSPPGVNTEAFF
NA TRBJ1-2 NA TRBV15 TGTGCCACCAGCAGGTCGGGATATGGCTACACCTTC CATSRSGYGYTF
TRBD1 TRBJ1-5 NA TRBV10-3 TGTGCCATCAGTGAGCGGACAGGGGGTAATCAGCCCCAGCATTTT CAISERTGGNQPQHF
TRBD2 TRBJ2-5 NA TRBV7-9 TGTGCCAGCAGCCCCCCCCGAGCGGGGGGGCGAGAGACCCAGTACTTC CASSPPRAGGRETQYF
TRBD2 TRBJ2-1 NA TRBV7-2 TGTGCCAGCAGCGGCAAGACTAGCGGGGGGGCTGTGAATGAGCAGTTCTTC CASSGKTSGGAVNEQFF
NA TRBJ1-1 NA TRBV29-1 TGCAGCGCCCGGGTGGGCACTGAAGCTTTCTTT CSARVGTEAFF
NA TRBJ2-7 NA TRBV27 TGTGCCAGCAGTACCCTTCAGGGGTGGATGTTCTACGAGCAGTACTTC CASSTLQGWMFYEQYF
NA TRBJ1-1 NA TRBV28 TGTGCCAGCAGAGCGAGGAACACTGAAGCTTTCTTT CASRARNTEAFF
TRBD1 TRBJ1-4 NA TRBV7-9 TGTGCCAGCAACCATCCCCCGGGACAGGGAAGTGAAAAACTGTTTTTT CASNHPPGQGSEKLFF
TRBD1 TRBJ1-1 NA TRBV7-9 TGTGCCAGCAGCAACTCCGGGACAGGGGGGACTGAAGCTTTCTTT CASSNSGTGGTEAFF
TRBD1 TRBJ1-5 NA TRBV15 TGTGCCACCAGCAGAGGGACAGGAGGGAATCAGCCCCAGCATTTT CATSRGTGGNQPQHF
NA TRBJ2-7 NA TRBV18 TGTGCCAGCTCACTGGGGAGCTCCTACGAGCAGTACTTC CASSLGSSYEQYF